This is a list of T cell receptor beta chains from one sample in a study of blood T cell repertoires in COVID-19. Produced via immunoSEQ multiplex PCR; TCRdb's table is partial and in-frame only. The sample has about 92,000 clones, roughly nine tenths seen once; the top ten hold under 2%. Sequencing input: peripheral blood. Receptors originate from a human donor with active COVID-19. The donor label of this sample is uncertain. The CDR3 runs from the conserved cysteine through the conserved F or W. A D gene is named only where the DNA matches it firmly. Clone size is not always given. Where it is, it says once, few, many or a class for expanded clones.

TRBD2,.,TRBV6-5,TRBJ2-3,TGTGCCAGCGCCCTGGCGGGGGGCACAGATACGCAGTATTTT,CASALAGGTDTQYF
.,.,TRBV5-6,TRBJ1-5,TGTGCCAGCAGTCATTTGGACGGGAACAATCAGCCCCAGCATTTT,CASSHLDGNNQPQHF
.,.,TRBV9,TRBJ2-1,TGTGCCAGCAGCGTACTGACTAGCTACAATGAGCAGTTCTTC,CASSVLTSYNEQFF
TRBD1,.,TRBV6-5,TRBJ1-1,TGTGCCAGCAGTCAAACCGGGACAGGGGAAGCTTTCTTT,CASSQTGTGEAFF
.,.,TRBV11-2,TRBJ2-7,TGTGCCAGCAGGAGGCGGGCGTCCTACGAGCAGTACTTC,CASRRRASYEQYF
.,.,TRBV5-1,TRBJ1-2,TGCGCCAGCAGCTTGCCGCAGGGATATGGCTACACCTTC,CASSLPQGYGYTF
.,.,TRBV7-3,TRBJ2-3,TGTGCCAGCAGCTCATCAGGGGAAGATACGCAGTATTTT,CASSSSGEDTQYF
TRBD1,.,TRBV10-3,TRBJ2-5,TGTGCCATCAGGGACGGACAGGGGGCAACAGAGACCCAGTACTTC,CAIRDGQGATETQYF
.,.,TRBV5-1,TRBJ2-3,TGCGCCAGCAGCCTCGGTGGAGGGTCAGATACGCAGTATTTT,CASSLGGGSDTQYF
.,.,TRBV6-2/TRBV6-3,TRBJ1-1,TGTGCCAGCAGTAGACTCAGAAGGGCAGGGAAACCTGAAGCTTTCTTT,CASSRLRRAGKPEAFF
TRBD1,.,TRBV5-4,TRBJ2-7,TGTGCCAGCAGCCGACCGGGACAGAGCTCCTACGAGCAGTACTTC,CASSRPGQSSYEQYF
.,.,TRBV2,TRBJ2-2,TGTGCCAGCAGGGCTCCCGGGGAGAACACCGGGGAGCTGTTTTTT,CASRAPGENTGELFF
TRBD2,.,TRBV6-2/TRBV6-3,TRBJ2-5,TGTGCCAGCAGTTACCGGACTAGCGGGGGGGAGACCCAGTACTTC,CASSYRTSGGETQYF
.,.,TRBV3-1/TRBV3-2,TRBJ1-1,TGTGCCAGCAGCTCCCGGGCCGGGAGCAGAGGGTCGGGATCTGAAGCTTTCTTT,CASSSRAGSRGSGSEAFF
.,.,TRBV7-8,TRBJ1-5,TGTGCCAGCAGCTCGAAAACAGGGAGCAATCAGCCCCAGCATTTT,CASSSKTGSNQPQHF
.,.,TRBV19,TRBJ1-2,TGTGCCAGTAGTATAGATCCACAGGGTCCTGGCTACACCTTC,CASSIDPQGPGYTF
TRBD1,few,TRBV2,TRBJ1-2,TGTGCCAGCAGGGCCCGTGGGACAGGGAGAGAAAACTATGGCTACACCTTC,CASRARGTGRENYGYTF
.,.,TRBV29-1,TRBJ2-1,TGCAGTGTCCTGGACGGAGGGGTGAGCAATGAGCAGTTCTTC,CSVLDGGVSNEQFF
.,.,TRBV6-1,TRBJ2-5,TGTGCCAGCAGTGACGATCCAAGGCGGGAGACCCAGTACTTC,CASSDDPRRETQYF
.,.,TRBV5-4,TRBJ1-2,TGTGCCAGCAGCGCCCGGGGAGAGGCTAACTATGGCTACACCTTC,CASSARGEANYGYTF
TRBD2,.,TRBV5-5,TRBJ2-7,TGTGCCAGCAGCTTGCGACTAGCGGGGGACTCGGGGGAGCAGTACTTC,CASSLRLAGDSGEQYF
.,.,TRBV5-1,TRBJ2-1,TGCGCCAGCAGGACACAGGTTTCCTCCTACAATGAGCAGTTCTTC,CASRTQVSSYNEQFF
.,.,TRBV2,TRBJ1-1,TGTGCCAGCAGTGAGCTCAGGGGAAAGACTGAAGCTTTCTTT,CASSELRGKTEAFF
TRBD1,.,TRBV6-2/TRBV6-3,TRBJ2-2,TGTGCCAGCAGCCAACAGGGGGCGGACACCGGGGAGCTGTTTTTT,CASSQQGADTGELFF
TRBD1,few,TRBV7-9,TRBJ2-7,TGTGCCAGCAGCCCGACAGGGTCTTCCTACGAGCAGTACTTC,CASSPTGSSYEQYF
.,once,TRBV6-5,TRBJ1-1,TGTGCCAGCAGTTACCCGATTTCTGGACAGAACACTGAAGCTTTCTTT,CASSYPISGQNTEAFF
TRBD2,.,TRBV6-5,TRBJ2-1,TGTGCCAGCAGTTACTGGACTAGCGGGGTCAATGAGCAGTTCTTC,CASSYWTSGVNEQFF
.,.,TRBV5-1,TRBJ1-1,TGCGCCAGCAGCTTCTCGGGACTGGGGAACACTGAAGCTTTCTTT,CASSFSGLGNTEAFF
.,.,TRBV6-5,TRBJ2-7,TGTGCCAGCAGTTACGGTGTAACAGTCGAGCAGTACTTC,CASSYGVTVEQYF
.,.,TRBV6-1,TRBJ2-7,TGTGCCAGCAGTGATCTAAGCTCCTACGAGCAGTACTTC,CASSDLSSYEQYF